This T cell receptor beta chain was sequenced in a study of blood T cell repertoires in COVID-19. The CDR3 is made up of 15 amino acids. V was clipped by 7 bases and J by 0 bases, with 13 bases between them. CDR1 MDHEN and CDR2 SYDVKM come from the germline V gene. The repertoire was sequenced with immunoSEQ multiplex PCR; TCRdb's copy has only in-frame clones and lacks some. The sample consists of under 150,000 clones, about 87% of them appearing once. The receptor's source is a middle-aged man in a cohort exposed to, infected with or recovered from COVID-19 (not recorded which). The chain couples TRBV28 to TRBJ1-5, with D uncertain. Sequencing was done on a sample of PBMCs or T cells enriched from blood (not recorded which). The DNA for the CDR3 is TGTGCCAGCATCCCCGAGGGTTATAGCAATCAGCCCCAGCATTTT. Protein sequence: CASIPEGYSNQPQHF.